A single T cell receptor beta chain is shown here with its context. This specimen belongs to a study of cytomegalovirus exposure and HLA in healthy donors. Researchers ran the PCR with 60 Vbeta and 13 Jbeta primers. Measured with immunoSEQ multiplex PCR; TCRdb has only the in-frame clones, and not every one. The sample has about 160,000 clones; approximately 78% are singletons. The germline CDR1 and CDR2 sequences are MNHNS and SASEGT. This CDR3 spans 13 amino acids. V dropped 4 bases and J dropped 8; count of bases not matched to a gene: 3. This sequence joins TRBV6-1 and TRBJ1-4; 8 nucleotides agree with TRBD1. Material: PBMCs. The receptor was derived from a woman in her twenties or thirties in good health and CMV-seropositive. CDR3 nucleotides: TGTGCCAGCAGTGGGACAGGGAACGAAAAACTGTTTTTT. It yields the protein CASSGTGNEKLFF.